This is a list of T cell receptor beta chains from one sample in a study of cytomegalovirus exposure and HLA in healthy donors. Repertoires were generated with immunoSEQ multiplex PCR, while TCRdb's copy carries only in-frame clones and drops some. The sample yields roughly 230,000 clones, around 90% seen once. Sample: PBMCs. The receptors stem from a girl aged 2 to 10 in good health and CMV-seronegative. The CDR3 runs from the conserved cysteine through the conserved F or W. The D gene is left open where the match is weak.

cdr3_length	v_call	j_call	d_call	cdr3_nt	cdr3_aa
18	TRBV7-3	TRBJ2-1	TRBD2	TGTGCCAGCAGCCCTTCGACTAGCGGGGCCCCATCCTACAATGAGCAGTTCTTC	CASSPSTSGAPSYNEQFF
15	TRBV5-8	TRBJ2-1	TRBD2	TGTGCCAGCAGCCCGGGACTAGCGGGATACAATGAGCAGTTCTTC	CASSPGLAGYNEQFF
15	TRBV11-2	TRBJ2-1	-	TGTGCCAGCAGCCAGCCAGCGGGTCTCTACAATGAGCAGTTCTTC	CASSQPAGLYNEQFF
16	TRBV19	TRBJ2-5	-	TGTGCCAGTAGTCTGCTTGGAGGGCCCGGCCAAGAGACCCAGTACTTC	CASSLLGGPGQETQYF
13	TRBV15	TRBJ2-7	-	TGTGCCACCAGCAGTAGCGGTTCCTACGAGCAGTACTTC	CATSSSGSYEQYF
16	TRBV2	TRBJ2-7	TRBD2	TGTGCCAGCAGGGTCCTCGGCGGGGGGTGGTCGGAGGAGCAGTACTTC	CASRVLGGGWSEEQYF
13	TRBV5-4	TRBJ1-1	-	TGTGCCAGCAGCACCGACAGCAACACTGAAGCTTTCTTT	CASSTDSNTEAFF
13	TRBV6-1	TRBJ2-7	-	TGTGCCAGCAGGGAAGACTTCCTGGACGAGCAGTACTTC	CASREDFLDEQYF
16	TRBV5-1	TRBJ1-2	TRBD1	TGCGCCAGCAGCTACCGGACAGGGAGGGATTCGGGGGGCTACACCTTC	CASSYRTGRDSGGYTF
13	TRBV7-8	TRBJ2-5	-	TGTGCCAGCAGCTTAAGGCGGCCGAAGACCCAGTACTTC	CASSLRRPKTQYF
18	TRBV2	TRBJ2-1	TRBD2	TGTGCCAGCACCACCTTGCGGGGGGTCCTAAGCTCCTACAATGAGCAGTTCTTC	CASTTLRGVLSSYNEQFF
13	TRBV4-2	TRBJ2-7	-	TGTGCCAGCAGCCAAGAGAATTCCGCCGGGCAGTACTTC	CASSQENSAGQYF
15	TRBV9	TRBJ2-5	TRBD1	TGTGCCAGCAGCGTATCTGGGGGACAGCAAGAGACCCAGTACTTC	CASSVSGGQQETQYF
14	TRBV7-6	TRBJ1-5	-	TGTGCCAGCAGCTTAGACGAGAGCAATCAGCCCCAGCATTTT	CASSLDESNQPQHF